The clone carrying this T cell receptor beta chain was detected only once. Antigen: not known. Other DNA sequences in this sample translate to the same CDR3. The data are from a study of beta chain features in type 1 diabetes. Points from the study as a whole: TCRB CDR3s from Type 1 diabetes patients were moderately but significantly shorter in all four CD4+ subsets. Within the patient group, naive, central memory and Treg TCRB repertoires appeared more similar to each other than within healthy donors. Type 1 diabetes patients had VDJ junctions that carried fewer insertions and more deletions. Short templates might get an advantage during PCR, and this would be equal in patients and controls. Still unanswered here is whether HLA type influences TCRB rearrangement.

The CDR3 length is 12 residues. Germline V gene lookup returns CDR1 MDHEN and CDR2 SYDVKM. V lost 3 bases to trimming and J lost 2 bases, with 5 bases between them. Reverse transcribing all isolated RNA meant expressed TCRB transcripts were sequenced. Generated by immunoSEQ multiplex PCR, the TCRdb table keeps only in-frame clones and is missing some. The data hold 200,000 to 300,000 clones, with under 13% observed a single time. The V call is TRBV28, the J call TRBJ2-7, with no clear D. The clonotype comes from a man aged 25 to 40 with type 1 diabetes. Source material: naive CD4+ T cells from blood. In DNA, the CDR3 is TGTGCCAGCAGTTTGAGCGCCTACGAGCAGTACTTC. Translation: CASSLSAYEQYF.